This T cell receptor beta chain originates from a study of Ad26.COV2.S vaccination and SARS-CoV-2 variants. Study overall: Recipients of Ad26.COV2.S got it intramuscularly, once or twice 56 days apart.

The CDR3 is made up of 13 amino acids. Trimming shortened V by 5 bases and J by 0 bases, and 7 bases separated the two germline ends. Germline lookup yields CDR1 MNHEY and CDR2 SMNVEV (reference sequence). Clones were sequenced by immunoSEQ multiplex PCR, and TCRdb holds only the in-frame ones, with some missing. The table has about 370,000 clones, about nine tenths seen once; the top ten hold 3.5%. Stated treatment: some 20 received Ad26.COV2.S at low or high dose, single or two shots; about five received placebo; per-sample allocation not given. Material that was analyzed had been drawn on day 63 after the first vaccine or placebo injection. Boston hosted the donor, who was an adult aged 18-55 years.

V gene TRBV27 combines with J gene TRBJ2-5; no clear D gene. The specimen comprised peripheral blood, sampled in a trial of Ad26.COV2.S vaccine versus placebo. This clonotype was sampled from a person aged 18-60 years who received the Ad26.COV2.S COVID-19 vaccine or a placebo. The CDR3 region is CASSPTDQETQYF. CDR3 nucleotides: TGTGCCAGCAGTCCTACCGACCAAGAGACCCAGTACTTC.